This is a list of T cell receptor beta chains from one sample in a study of blood T cell repertoires in COVID-19. Repertoires were generated with immunoSEQ multiplex PCR, while TCRdb's copy carries only in-frame clones and drops some. The data show 120,000 to 150,000 clones, about nine tenths seen once. The sequenced sample was peripheral blood. These receptors were collected from a woman over 75 with acute or convalescent COVID-19. Each CDR3 is given with its conserved first and last residue. The D gene is left open where the match is weak. Size values are once, few and many counts, or a class for expanded clones, and some rows have none.

clone_size d_call j_call v_call cdr3_aa cdr3_nt
- TRBD1 TRBJ1-2 TRBV29-1 CSVEQGAIGYTF TGCAGCGTTGAACAGGGGGCGATTGGCTACACCTTC
- - TRBJ1-1 TRBV18 CASSLTREGGEAFF TGTGCCAGCTCACTTACCAGGGAGGGAGGTGAAGCTTTCTTT
- - TRBJ1-1 TRBV7-2 CASSLQRGTEAFF TGTGCCAGCAGCTTACAGAGAGGCACTGAAGCTTTCTTT
- - TRBJ1-2 TRBV19 CASKDLAANPNYGYTF TGTGCCAGTAAAGACCTAGCCGCTAATCCTAACTATGGCTACACCTTC
- TRBD1 TRBJ1-1 TRBV5-1 CASSIYRGQTEAFF TGCGCCAGCAGCATATACAGGGGGCAAACTGAAGCTTTCTTT
- - TRBJ2-7 TRBV2 CASQGGVTSYEQYF TGTGCCTCCCAAGGGGGGGTGACCTCCTACGAGCAGTACTTC
- - TRBJ1-1 TRBV6-6 CASTVRGTEAFF TGTGCCAGCACCGTAAGGGGCACTGAAGCTTTCTTT
- - TRBJ2-1 TRBV6-2/TRBV6-3 CASSKQGGKQFF TGTGCCAGCAGTAAACAGGGTGGAAAGCAGTTCTTC
few TRBD1 TRBJ1-5 TRBV28 CASRTGRKPQHF TGTGCCTCCCGGACAGGTCGGAAGCCCCAGCATTTT
- TRBD1 TRBJ2-3 TRBV5-1 CASRPYEGAVADTQYF TGCGCCAGCAGACCGTACGAGGGGGCGGTAGCAGATACGCAGTATTTT
- TRBD1 TRBJ1-5 TRBV20-1 CSASVGPGTGGNQPQHF TGCAGTGCTAGTGTGGGTCCCGGGACAGGGGGTAATCAGCCCCAGCATTTT
- - TRBJ1-6 TRBV7-2 CASSSRGNSPLHF TGTGCCAGCAGCTCACGGGGGAACTCACCCCTCCACTTT
- - TRBJ2-7 TRBV6-5 CATTGIRYEQYF TGTGCCACGACCGGGATTAGGTACGAGCAGTACTTC
- TRBD1 TRBJ2-7 TRBV5-6 CASSLWTGVTYYEQYF TGTGCCAGCAGCTTGTGGACAGGGGTCACCTACTACGAGCAGTACTTC
- TRBD1 TRBJ1-1 TRBV6-5 CASSYLPGTGKKAFF TGTGCCAGCAGTTACTTACCCGGGACAGGGAAAAAAGCTTTCTTT
- TRBD2 TRBJ2-3 TRBV19 CASSRPSGDFTDTQYF TGTGCCAGTAGCAGACCTAGCGGGGATTTCACAGATACGCAGTATTTT
- - TRBJ1-1 TRBV2 CASTGDMNTEAFF TGTGCCAGCACGGGGGATATGAACACTGAAGCTTTCTTT
- - TRBJ1-2 TRBV4-2 CASSQGEGSGGYTF TGTGCCAGCAGCCAAGGGGAGGGGTCCGGCGGCTACACCTTC
- TRBD1 TRBJ1-5 TRBV7-2 CASSNRDRGFNQPQHF TGTGCCAGCAGCAACCGGGACAGGGGCTTCAATCAGCCCCAGCATTTT
- TRBD2 TRBJ2-7 TRBV30 CAWSVGGYRESYEQYF TGTGCCTGGAGTGTGGGAGGGTATAGGGAGTCCTACGAGCAGTACTTC
- - TRBJ1-5 TRBV7-2 CASSLFNQPQHF TGTGCCAGCAGCCTGTTTAATCAGCCCCAGCATTTT
- TRBD1 TRBJ1-2 TRBV9 CASSGQTGYGTRGYTF TGTGCCAGCAGCGGACAGACAGGGTATGGTACACGTGGCTACACCTTC
- - TRBJ2-7 TRBV19 CASSIVGGLHEQYF TGTGCCAGTAGTATAGTAGGAGGGCTCCACGAGCAGTACTTC
- - TRBJ1-4 TRBV3-1/TRBV3-2 CASSRVSGATNEKLFF TGTGCCAGCAGCCGGGTGTCCGGGGCAACTAATGAAAAACTGTTTTTT
- - TRBJ1-2 TRBV7-2 CASSFSTGSYGYTF TGTGCCAGCAGCTTTTCGACAGGTTCCTATGGCTACACCTTC
- - TRBJ2-1 TRBV20-1 CSARDYVEQFF TGCAGTGCTAGAGACTATGTTGAGCAGTTCTTC
- - TRBJ1-1 TRBV5-6 CASRSGRGPEAFF TGTGCCAGCAGATCTGGTCGCGGCCCTGAAGCTTTCTTT
- TRBD1 TRBJ1-1 TRBV9 CASSEVGTGSEAFF TGTGCCAGCAGCGAGGTGGGGACAGGGTCTGAAGCTTTCTTT
- TRBD1 TRBJ1-2 TRBV6-5 CASISPGGYGYTF TGTGCCAGCATTAGCCCAGGGGGCTATGGCTACACCTTC
- - TRBJ2-5 TRBV5-4 CASSSGGVQETQYF TGTGCCAGCAGCTCCGGCGGGGTCCAAGAGACCCAGTACTTC
- - TRBJ1-2 TRBV7-3 CASSNSPGVPGDYGYTF TGTGCCAGCAGCAACAGCCCCGGGGTACCGGGAGACTATGGCTACACCTTC
once TRBD1 TRBJ1-1 TRBV9 CASSHGDSGQAFF TGTGCCAGCAGCCATGGGGACAGTGGACAAGCTTTCTTT
- - TRBJ2-7 TRBV3-1/TRBV3-2 CASSHQAEQYF TGTGCCAGCAGCCACCAGGCCGAGCAGTACTTC
few - TRBJ2-7 TRBV7-9 CASSLGGGNEQYF TGTGCCAGCAGCTTAGGAGGAGGAAACGAGCAGTACTTC
- - TRBJ2-1 TRBV10-3 CAISPGQPNEQFF TGTGCCATCAGTCCCGGACAGCCAAATGAGCAGTTCTTC
once - TRBJ1-4 TRBV7-9 CASSRLLGGTNEKLFF TGTGCCAGCAGCCGACTTTTAGGTGGGACTAATGAAAAACTGTTTTTT
- - TRBJ1-1 TRBV9 CASSVGRQVGDTEAFF TGTGCCAGCAGCGTTGGACGACAGGTGGGGGACACTGAAGCTTTCTTT
- - TRBJ1-4 TRBV19 CASSTSYGGEKLFF TGTGCCAGTAGTACCAGCTACGGCGGTGAAAAACTGTTTTTT
- TRBD1 TRBJ2-2 TRBV6-5 CASSRTGVHTGELFF TGTGCCAGCAGTCGGACAGGAGTTCACACCGGGGAGCTGTTTTTT
- - TRBJ1-5 TRBV30 CAWSAVEAQPQHF TGTGCCTGGAGTGCGGTTGAGGCTCAGCCCCAGCATTTT
- - TRBJ1-5 TRBV3-1/TRBV3-2 CASSQDSAGNQPQHF TGTGCCAGCAGCCAAGATTCGGCAGGGAACCAGCCCCAGCATTTT
- - TRBJ2-2 TRBV13 CASSLVGGSNTGELFF TGTGCCAGCAGCTTAGTTGGAGGCTCGAACACCGGGGAGCTGTTTTTT
- - TRBJ1-2 TRBV6-6 CASWRRNPGENYGYTF TGTGCCAGTTGGCGAAGGAATCCGGGGGAAAACTATGGCTACACCTTC
- TRBD2 TRBJ2-3 TRBV3-1/TRBV3-2 CASSQGSGGAVGTDTQYF TGTGCCAGCAGCCAAGGTAGCGGGGGGGCCGTTGGTACAGATACGCAGTATTTT
once - TRBJ1-2 TRBV19 CASSSSGFYGYTF TGTGCCAGTAGCTCCTCAGGGTTCTATGGCTACACCTTC